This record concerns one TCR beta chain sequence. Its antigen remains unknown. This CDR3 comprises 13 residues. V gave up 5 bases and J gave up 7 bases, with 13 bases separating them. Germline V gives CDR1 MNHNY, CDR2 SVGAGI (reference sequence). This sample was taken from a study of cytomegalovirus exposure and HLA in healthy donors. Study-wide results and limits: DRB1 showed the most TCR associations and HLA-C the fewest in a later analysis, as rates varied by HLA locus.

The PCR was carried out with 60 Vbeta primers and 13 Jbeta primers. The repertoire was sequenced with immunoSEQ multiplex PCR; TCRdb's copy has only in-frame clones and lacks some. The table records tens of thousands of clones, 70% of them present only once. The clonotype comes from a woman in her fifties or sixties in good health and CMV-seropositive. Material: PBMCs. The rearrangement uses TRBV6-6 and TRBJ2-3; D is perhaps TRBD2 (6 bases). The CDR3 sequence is CASSSGWGYTQYF. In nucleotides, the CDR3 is TGTGCCAGCAGTAGCGGGTGGGGGTATACGCAGTATTTT.